The clone carrying this TCR beta chain was detected only a few times. The target antigen is unknown. This sample was taken from a study of T-cell memory formation after mild COVID-19. Study overall: TCR clusters largely stayed donor specific.

One entry per CDR3 protein results from TCRdb running MiXCR on the 5' RACE reads. The repertoire holds roughly 350,000 distinct CDR3 sequences, with roughly 15% as singletons. Study conclusions and caveats: From day 15 to 85, contracting clones were balanced between CD4 and CD8, whereas later expanders leaned toward CD4+. Clonal second-wave expansions that peaked on day 37 had unconfirmed SARS-CoV-2 specificity. CD4+ contracting clones were mainly CM and EM; CD8+ ones, EMRA.

There are 16 residues in the CDR3. V lost 1 base and J lost 5; bases outside the gene matches: 9. The V gene's germline CDR1 is SGHRS and CDR2 YFSETQ. The rearrangement uses TRBV5-1 and TRBJ1-1, with 9 bases aligning to TRBD1. Specimen: PBMCs or a T cell subset sorted from them (not recorded which). This TCR was sampled from a man younger than 30 who had mild COVID-19 (a few samples of this study predate the infection). Cell type and time point are not known. The CDR3 sequence: CASSLLPGQGKTEAFF. The DNA of the CDR3 is TGCGCCAGCAGCTTGTTACCGGGACAGGGAAAAACTGAAGCTTTCTTT.